The 4 T cell receptor beta chains below come from one sample, sequenced in a study of post-analysis software for immune sequencing data. Study-level points and caveats: Among roughly 5 TRBV segments more frequent in patients than controls were TRBV5-6, TRBV5-1 and TRBV20-1.

Tagging with unique molecular identifiers was a feature of the TCR beta cDNA libraries. TCRdb independently ran MiXCR on the PCR reads; one entry per CDR3 protein. The sample records about 820,000 distinct CDR3 sequences, roughly half being singletons. Their antigens are not known. Specimen: blood. The receptor set was obtained from a girl between 10 and 17 years old with multiple sclerosis.

This clonotype has only a few counts. The chain uses TRBV10-3 and TRBJ2-4, with D possibly being TRBD1 (6 bases). Germline assignment: CDR1 ENHRY and CDR2 SYGVKD. The CDR3 length is 14 residues. Between the trimmed V and J ends, which lost 4 bases and 3 bases, there was a span of 10 bases. In DNA form, the CDR3 reads TGTGCCATCAGTGGGACAGCATTCAAAAACATTCAGTACTTC. Translating it yields CAISGTAFKNIQYF.

The J gene is TRBJ1-2, the V gene TRBV3-1, with D perhaps TRBD1 (5 bases). Germline V gene lookup returns CDR1 LGHDT and CDR2 YNNKEL (reference sequence). Trimming took 0 bases from V and 4 from J, leaving 15 bases between them. The CDR3 runs to 16 residues. For the CDR3, the DNA is TGTGCCAGCAGCCAAGATAGGGGAGGATGGAGCTATGGCTACACCTTC. Protein product: CASSQDRGGWSYGYTF.

The rearrangement joins TRBV11-2 to TRBJ2-3, with D tentatively TRBD2 (6 bases). V was shortened by 2 bases and J by 4 bases, with 13 bases between the two germline ends. In germline, CDR1 is SGHAT, CDR2 FQNNGV. The CDR3 runs to 15 residues. The CDR3 loop reads CASSLSRASADTQYF. The CDR3 DNA reads as TGTGCCAGCAGCTTATCGCGGGCTAGCGCAGATACGCAGTATTTT.

The rearrangement joins TRBV7-3 to TRBJ2-1, with D unresolved. This CDR3 is 13 amino acids long. Germline V lookup: CDR1 SGHTA, CDR2 FQGTGA. V was cut by 0 bases and J by 10 bases, with 10 bases left in between. The CDR3 sequence is CASSLTESREQFF. CDR3 DNA sequence: TGTGCCAGCAGCTTAACTGAATCAAGGGAGCAGTTCTTC.